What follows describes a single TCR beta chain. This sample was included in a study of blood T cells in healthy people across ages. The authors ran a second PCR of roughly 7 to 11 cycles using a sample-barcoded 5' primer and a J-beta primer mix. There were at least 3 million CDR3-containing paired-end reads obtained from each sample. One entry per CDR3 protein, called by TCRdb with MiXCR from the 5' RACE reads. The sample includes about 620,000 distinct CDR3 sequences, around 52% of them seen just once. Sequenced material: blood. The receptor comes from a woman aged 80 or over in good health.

The CDR3 DNA follows: TGTGCCAGCAGACTAGCGGGGGGGATGGTCGATGAGCAGTTCTTC. Translated: CASRLAGGMVDEQFF. The rearrangement links TRBV12-3 or TRBV12-4 to TRBJ2-1; TRBD2 matches at 13 bases. The junction had 7 bases not matched to a gene; V was cut back by 6 bases and J by 8 bases. The CDR3 covers 15 residues.